The rows below give T cell receptor beta chains drawn from one sample of a study of graft-versus-host responses after intestinal transplantation. Sequencing was performed with immunoSEQ multiplex PCR; in TCRdb, only in-frame clones are kept and a portion is missing. The sample records roughly 18,000 clones, approximately 95% being singletons. Sequenced here: PBMCs, sampled 23 days after intestinal transplant. All receptors come from a human patient who received an intestinal transplant, so some T cells may come from the graft donor. Each CDR3 is given with its conserved first and last residue. Fields, in order: clone size, V gene, J gene, D gene, CDR3 protein, CDR3 DNA. The D gene is left open where the match is weak. Size values are once, few and many counts, or a class for expanded clones, and some rows have none.

.	TRBV5-8	TRBJ2-1	.	CASSLAPRDEQFF	TGTGCCAGCAGCTTGGCCCCGCGGGATGAGCAGTTCTTC
.	TRBV6-5	TRBJ2-3	.	CASSYLLESDTQYF	TGTGCCAGCAGTTACTTACTGGAGTCAGATACGCAGTATTTT
once	TRBV6-5	TRBJ2-7	.	CASGGLLYEQYF	TGTGCCAGCGGGGGTCTATTATACGAGCAGTACTTC
.	TRBV19	TRBJ2-2	.	CASRPGGRGSTGELFF	TGTGCCAGTAGGCCCGGGGGGCGGGGCTCGACCGGGGAGCTGTTTTTT
.	TRBV7-6	TRBJ2-7	.	CASSLAALGGYEQYF	TGTGCCAGCAGCTTAGCGGCACTAGGTGGCTACGAGCAGTACTTC
once	TRBV6-1	TRBJ2-7	.	CASRVNSYEQYF	TGTGCCAGCAGAGTGAACAGCTACGAGCAGTACTTC
once	TRBV28	TRBJ2-1	TRBD2	CASITGLAPYNEQFF	TGTGCCAGCATCACGGGACTAGCGCCCTACAATGAGCAGTTCTTC
.	TRBV28	TRBJ2-1	.	CASSSRYREDNEQFF	TGTGCCAGCAGTTCTCGGTACAGGGAGGACAATGAGCAGTTCTTC
.	TRBV5-4	TRBJ2-7	TRBD2	CASSSLLPTSGRVVYEQYF	TGTGCCAGCAGCTCCCTCCTCCCGACTAGCGGGAGAGTGGTATACGAGCAGTACTTC
.	TRBV7-8	TRBJ1-1	.	CASSPQRGVNTEAFF	TGTGCCAGCAGCCCGCAGCGGGGGGTGAACACTGAAGCTTTCTTT
.	TRBV6-6	TRBJ2-1	.	CASSYVASNEQFF	TGTGCCAGCAGTTACGTGGCTAGTAATGAGCAGTTCTTC
.	TRBV6-5	TRBJ2-5	.	CASRDPQETQYF	TGTGCCAGCAGGGACCCTCAAGAGACCCAGTACTTC
.	TRBV27	TRBJ1-3	.	CASRTDISGNTIYF	TGTGCCAGTCGGACAGACATCTCTGGAAACACCATATATTTT
.	TRBV4-1	TRBJ2-1	TRBD2	CASSQSGGGPYNEQFF	TGCGCCAGCAGCCAATCCGGGGGAGGGCCCTACAATGAGCAGTTCTTC
.	TRBV6-5	TRBJ2-7	TRBD2	CASSSSGMSYEQYF	TGTGCCAGCAGTTCTAGCGGGATGAGCTACGAGCAGTACTTC
.	TRBV5-6	TRBJ1-2	.	CASSLDGGSYGYTF	TGTGCCAGCAGCTTAGACGGCGGATCCTATGGCTACACCTTC
.	TRBV2	TRBJ2-3	TRBD1	CASRETGGMADTQYF	TGTGCCAGCAGAGAGACAGGGGGCATGGCAGATACGCAGTATTTT
.	TRBV4-1	TRBJ2-3	.	CASSADKATDTQYF	TGCGCCAGCAGTGCGGACAAAGCCACAGATACGCAGTATTTT
.	TRBV7-6	TRBJ2-1	.	CASSLDFGWGGRDNEQFF	TGTGCCAGCAGCTTGGACTTTGGTTGGGGGGGCCGGGACAATGAGCAGTTCTTC
.	TRBV6-6	TRBJ1-2	.	CASSPGAYGYTF	TGTGCCAGCAGTCCAGGGGCCTATGGCTACACCTTC
.	TRBV4-1	TRBJ1-1	.	CASSHSRGNTEAFF	TGCGCCAGCAGCCACTCGAGGGGGAACACTGAAGCTTTCTTT
.	TRBV19	TRBJ1-2	.	CASSIYSYGYTF	TGTGCCAGTAGTATTTACAGCTATGGCTACACCTTC
.	TRBV7-8	TRBJ2-1	TRBD2	CASSPWTSGSLDSSYNEQFF	TGTGCCAGCAGCCCGTGGACTAGCGGGAGTCTAGATAGCTCCTACAATGAGCAGTTCTTC
.	TRBV2	TRBJ1-5	TRBD1	CASSSDRGSSNQPQHF	TGTGCCAGCAGTTCCGACAGGGGATCTAGCAATCAGCCCCAGCATTTT
.	TRBV6-5	TRBJ1-2	.	CASSSSSGDGYTF	.
.	TRBV5-1	TRBJ2-7	.	CASSPDSYEQYF	TGCGCCAGCAGCCCCGACAGCTACGAGCAGTACTTC
.	TRBV27	TRBJ2-1	TRBD2	CASSSGLARNEQFF	TGTGCCAGCAGTTCCGGACTAGCGCGCAATGAGCAGTTCTTC
.	TRBV27	TRBJ2-7	.	CASSLYPPGNYEQYF	TGTGCCAGTAGTTTATATCCGCCGGGAAACTACGAGCAGTACTTC
few	TRBV4-1	TRBJ1-3	.	CASSQAGGTIYF	TGCGCCAGCAGCCAAGCGGGAGGCACCATATATTTT
.	TRBV4-3	TRBJ2-7	.	CASSQTPRGSYEQYF	TGCGCCAGCAGCCAGACACCTCGGGGGTCCTACGAGCAGTACTTC
.	TRBV18	TRBJ1-1	.	CASSPENTEAFF	TGTGCCAGCTCACCAGAGAACACTGAAGCTTTCTTT
.	TRBV11-1	TRBJ1-1	.	CASSFITGNTEAFF	TGTGCCAGCAGCTTCATCACAGGGAACACTGAAGCTTTCTTT
.	TRBV5-1	TRBJ1-1	.	CASSLAPGEWTEAFF	TGCGCCAGCAGCTTGGCACCAGGGGAGTGGACTGAAGCTTTCTTT
.	TRBV27	TRBJ2-7	TRBD2	CASSPGLAGYEQYF	TGTGCCAGCAGTCCGGGACTAGCGGGGTACGAGCAGTACTTC
once	TRBV15	TRBJ1-5	.	CATSRASGDQPQHF	TGTGCCACCAGCAGAGCCTCAGGAGATCAGCCCCAGCATTTT
once	TRBV19	TRBJ1-5	.	CASSIGVTGNQPQHF	TGTGCCAGTAGTATAGGAGTAACTGGAAATCAGCCCCAGCATTTT
.	TRBV11-2	TRBJ2-7	.	CASSLEDSYEQYF	TGTGCCAGCAGCTTAGAAGATTCCTACGAGCAGTACTTC
.	TRBV5-1	TRBJ1-4	.	CASSLVGSPNEKLFF	TGCGCCAGCAGCTTGGTGGGTTCACCTAATGAAAAACTGTTTTTT
.	TRBV28	TRBJ2-5	.	CASSPLGRSQETQYF	TGTGCCAGCAGTCCACTGGGGCGGTCGCAAGAGACCCAGTACTTC
.	TRBV5-6	TRBJ2-3	TRBD2	CASSLLEREHTDTQYF	TGTGCCAGCAGCTTATTGGAGCGGGAGCACACAGATACGCAGTATTTT
.	TRBV19	TRBJ2-7	TRBD2	CASSSPGLAGSYEQYF	TGTGCCAGTAGTAGCCCTGGACTAGCGGGAAGCTACGAGCAGTACTTC
.	TRBV28	TRBJ2-7	.	CASREDVSYEQYF	TGTGCCAGCAGGGAAGATGTAAGCTACGAGCAGTACTTC
once	TRBV6-5	TRBJ1-2	.	CASTRASSSYGYTF	TGTGCCAGCACCAGGGCCTCGTCGAGCTATGGCTACACCTTC
.	TRBV2	TRBJ2-7	.	CASSQSLYEQYF	TGTGCCAGCAGTCAATCGCTCTACGAGCAGTACTTC
.	TRBV9	TRBJ1-1	TRBD1	CASSAGTGSAAEAFF	TGTGCCAGCAGCGCCGGGACAGGGTCGGCCGCTGAAGCTTTCTTT
.	TRBV7-2	TRBJ2-7	.	CASSLGDFFLEQYF	TGTGCCAGCAGCTTAGGGGACTTCTTTCTGGAGCAGTACTTC
.	TRBV27	TRBJ2-1	.	CASSFGAGVGDEQFF	TGTGCCAGCAGTTTCGGGGCAGGGGTGGGGGATGAGCAGTTCTTC
.	TRBV6-1	TRBJ1-1	.	CASSEAQEFGEAEAFF	TGTGCCAGCAGTGAAGCGCAGGAGTTCGGGGAGGCTGAAGCTTTCTTT
.	TRBV6-1	TRBJ2-7	TRBD1	CASIERTGREEYF	TGTGCCAGCATCGAAAGGACAGGGCGTGAGGAGTACTTC